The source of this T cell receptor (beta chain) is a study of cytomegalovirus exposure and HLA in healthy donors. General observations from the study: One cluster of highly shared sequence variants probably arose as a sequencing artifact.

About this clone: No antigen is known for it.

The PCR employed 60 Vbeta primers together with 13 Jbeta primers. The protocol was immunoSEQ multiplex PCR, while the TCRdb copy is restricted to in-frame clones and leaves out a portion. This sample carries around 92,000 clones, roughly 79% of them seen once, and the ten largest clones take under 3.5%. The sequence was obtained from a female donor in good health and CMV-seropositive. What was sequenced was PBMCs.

CDR3: CASSLGREADSPLHF. The CDR3 coding sequence is TGTGCCAGCAGCTTGGGCCGGGAGGCGGATTCACCCCTCCACTTT. The chain carries TRBV5-4 and TRBJ1-6; no firm D call. From germline, CDR1 is SGHNT and CDR2 YYREEE (reference sequence). V was trimmed by 0 bases and J by 8 bases, leaving 12 bases between them. The length of the CDR3 is 15 residues. Combining the CDR3 with reference TRBV5-4 and TRBJ1-6 gives the whole variable domain ETGVTQSPTHLIKTRGQQVTLRCSSQSGHNTVSWYQQALGQGPQFIFQYYREEENGRGNFPPRFSGLQFPNYSSELNVNALELDDSALYLCASSLGREADSPLHFGNGTRLTVT.